This T cell receptor beta chain is drawn from a study of T cell changes during pregnancy in multiple sclerosis. Assay: immunoSEQ multiplex PCR; the TCRdb copy retains only in-frame clones and omits some. In the table there are tens of thousands of clones, around 92% of which are singletons. CDR3 size: 13 residues. V lost 0 bases and J lost 7, with 10 bases in between. Germline V gives CDR1 SGHKS, CDR2 YYEKEE (reference sequence). This rearrangement joins TRBV5-5 to TRBJ2-5; D possibly corresponds to TRBD2 (6 bases). Material for sequencing was peripheral blood. The receptor was derived from a female donor with multiple sclerosis, enrolled in a pregnancy study. CDR3 loop: CASSLEGTPTQYF. The CDR3 DNA reads as TGTGCCAGCAGCTTGGAAGGGACTCCGACCCAGTACTTC.